This T cell receptor (beta chain) came from a study of T-cell memory formation after mild COVID-19. On the study more broadly: TCR clusters were mostly confined to one donor each. Study-wide points: Detection of some responders pre-infection suggested pre-existing cross-reactive memory T cells participated. Whether second-wave clones peaking at day 37 were SARS-CoV-2 specific went unconfirmed.

On this clonotype itself: Its specificity is unknown.

MiXCR, applied by TCRdb to the 5' RACE reads, yields one record per CDR3 protein. The sample has 400,000 or so distinct CDR3 sequences; 20% are singletons. The CDR3 loop spans 15 amino acids. Trimming shortened V by 1 base and J by 0 bases, and 10 bases separated the two germline ends. The sample was PBMCs or a T cell subset sorted from them (not recorded which). This receptor was taken from an adult woman who had mild COVID-19 (a few samples of this study predate the infection). Cell type and time point are not known. The chain employs TRBV12-3 or TRBV12-4 and TRBJ2-7; TRBD1 might be the D (6 bases). This chain's CDR3 is CASSLGGRDSYEQYF. The DNA of the CDR3 is TGTGCCAGCAGTTTAGGGGGGCGAGACTCCTACGAGCAGTACTTC.